The rows below give T cell receptor beta chains drawn from one sample of a study of T cell changes during pregnancy in multiple sclerosis. The repertoire was sequenced with immunoSEQ multiplex PCR; TCRdb's copy has only in-frame clones and lacks some. The sample shows 35,000 to 45,000 clones, under 95% of them seen only once. Source: peripheral blood, taken in the third trimester of pregnancy. The source of these receptors is a female donor in good health, enrolled as a control in a pregnancy study. The CDR3 runs from the conserved cysteine through the conserved F or W. The order of the fields is V gene, D gene, clone size, J gene, CDR3 protein, CDR3 DNA. A D gene is named only where the DNA matches it firmly. Expanded clones are given a class, and other clones once, few, many or no size at all.

v_gene: TRBV6-6
d_gene: TRBD1
abundance: NA
j_gene: TRBJ2-1
CDR3aa: CASETGTGSYNEQFF
CDR3nt: TGTGCCAGTGAAACCGGGACAGGGAGCTACAATGAGCAGTTCTTC

v_gene: TRBV4-3
d_gene: TRBD2
abundance: NA
j_gene: TRBJ2-5
CDR3aa: CASSPTSGGASETQYF
CDR3nt: TGCGCCAGCAGCCCGACTAGCGGGGGTGCTTCGGAGACCCAGTACTTC

v_gene: TRBV28
d_gene: TRBD1
abundance: NA
j_gene: TRBJ1-6
CDR3aa: CASSFPTGRNSPLHF
CDR3nt: TGTGCCAGCAGTTTTCCGACAGGGAGGAATTCACCCCTCCACTTT

v_gene: TRBV29-1
d_gene: NA
abundance: NA
j_gene: TRBJ1-1
CDR3aa: CSVEGGRGAFF
CDR3nt: TGCAGCGTTGAGGGAGGGCGCGGAGCTTTCTTT

v_gene: TRBV6-1
d_gene: NA
abundance: medium-sized
j_gene: TRBJ2-7
CDR3aa: CASSEQGHDEQYF
CDR3nt: TGTGCCAGCAGTGAACAGGGGCACGACGAGCAGTACTTC

v_gene: TRBV5-4
d_gene: TRBD2
abundance: NA
j_gene: TRBJ2-7
CDR3aa: CASSSARTRGVDEQYF
CDR3nt: TGTGCCAGCAGCTCCGCCCGGACTAGAGGGGTCGACGAGCAGTACTTC

v_gene: TRBV28
d_gene: TRBD1
abundance: NA
j_gene: TRBJ2-7
CDR3aa: CANSDLKRQGGTYEQYF
CDR3nt: TGTGCCAACTCCGACCTTAAACGACAGGGTGGCACCTACGAGCAGTACTTC

v_gene: TRBV6-5
d_gene: NA
abundance: NA
j_gene: TRBJ2-7
CDR3aa: CASGRGGLYEQYF
CDR3nt: TGTGCCAGCGGAAGAGGCGGGCTCTACGAGCAGTACTTC

v_gene: TRBV6-5
d_gene: TRBD1
abundance: NA
j_gene: TRBJ1-6
CDR3aa: CASSYADRGLNSPLHF
CDR3nt: TGTGCCAGCAGTTACGCCGACAGGGGGCTGAATTCACCCCTCCACTTT

v_gene: TRBV7-2
d_gene: NA
abundance: NA
j_gene: TRBJ2-7
CDR3aa: CASSSGFSSSYEQYF
CDR3nt: TGTGCCAGCAGCTCAGGATTTTCCAGCTCCTACGAGCAGTACTTC

v_gene: TRBV6-4
d_gene: TRBD2
abundance: NA
j_gene: TRBJ2-3
CDR3aa: CASSEREIDTQYF
CDR3nt: TGTGCCAGCAGTGAGCGGGAGATTGATACGCAGTATTTT

v_gene: TRBV4-3
d_gene: NA
abundance: NA
j_gene: TRBJ2-1
CDR3aa: CASSQRTGNYNEQFF
CDR3nt: TGCGCCAGCAGCCAACGCACAGGGAACTACAATGAGCAGTTCTTC

v_gene: TRBV9
d_gene: TRBD2
abundance: NA
j_gene: TRBJ2-3
CDR3aa: CASSVASGYTDTQYF
CDR3nt: TGTGCCAGCAGCGTAGCTAGCGGTTACACAGATACGCAGTATTTT

v_gene: TRBV5-6
d_gene: TRBD1
abundance: once
j_gene: TRBJ1-6
CDR3aa: CASSHNLRTGVNSPLHF
CDR3nt: TGTGCCAGCAGCCACAACCTAAGGACAGGGGTAAATTCACCCCTCCACTTT

v_gene: TRBV29-1
d_gene: TRBD2
abundance: NA
j_gene: TRBJ2-1
CDR3aa: CSVPEGGTDYNEQFF
CDR3nt: TGCAGCGTCCCTGAGGGAGGGACCGACTACAATGAGCAGTTCTTC

v_gene: TRBV15
d_gene: NA
abundance: few
j_gene: TRBJ1-1
CDR3aa: CATSRVLNTEAFF
CDR3nt: TGTGCCACCAGCAGGGTACTTAACACTGAAGCTTTCTTT

v_gene: TRBV5-1
d_gene: TRBD2
abundance: NA
j_gene: TRBJ2-5
CDR3aa: CASSPGTSGETQYF
CDR3nt: TGCGCCAGCAGTCCCGGGACTAGCGGAGAGACCCAGTACTTC

v_gene: TRBV5-6
d_gene: NA
abundance: NA
j_gene: TRBJ1-2
CDR3aa: CASSFPGDLYGYTF
CDR3nt: TGTGCCAGCAGCTTTCCAGGGGACCTCTATGGCTACACCTTC

v_gene: TRBV9
d_gene: NA
abundance: medium-sized
j_gene: TRBJ1-5
CDR3aa: CASSEAQGTGQPQHF
CDR3nt: TGTGCCAGCAGTGAAGCCCAGGGAACGGGCCAGCCCCAGCATTTT

v_gene: TRBV10-3
d_gene: TRBD1
abundance: NA
j_gene: TRBJ1-1
CDR3aa: CAISANPSGTGANTEAFF
CDR3nt: TGTGCCATCAGTGCCAACCCTTCCGGGACAGGAGCGAACACTGAAGCTTTCTTT

v_gene: TRBV6-5
d_gene: TRBD1
abundance: NA
j_gene: TRBJ1-6
CDR3aa: CASSRDRNYSPLHF
CDR3nt: TGTGCCAGCAGTCGGGACAGGAATTATTCACCCCTCCACTTT

v_gene: TRBV28
d_gene: TRBD1
abundance: few
j_gene: TRBJ2-2
CDR3aa: CACSGQALNTGELFF
CDR3nt: TGTGCCTGCTCCGGACAGGCACTGAACACCGGGGAGCTGTTTTTT

v_gene: TRBV2
d_gene: TRBD2
abundance: NA
j_gene: TRBJ2-7
CDR3aa: CASSEAEGTSGYEQYF
CDR3nt: TGTGCCAGCAGTGAAGCCGAGGGGACTAGCGGCTACGAGCAGTACTTC

v_gene: TRBV9
d_gene: TRBD1
abundance: NA
j_gene: TRBJ1-1
CDR3aa: CASSVGTGGTEAFF
CDR3nt: TGTGCCAGCAGCGTAGGGACAGGGGGCACTGAAGCTTTCTTT

v_gene: TRBV4-3
d_gene: TRBD1
abundance: once
j_gene: TRBJ1-3
CDR3aa: CASSPGGTVGLGNTIYF
CDR3nt: TGCGCCAGCAGCCCGGGTGGGACAGTTGGGCTCGGAAACACCATATATTTT

v_gene: TRBV7-2
d_gene: NA
abundance: NA
j_gene: TRBJ1-6
CDR3aa: CASSSGDNSPLHF
CDR3nt: TGTGCCAGCAGCTCCGGAGATAATTCACCCCTCCACTTT

v_gene: TRBV7-8
d_gene: NA
abundance: NA
j_gene: TRBJ2-3
CDR3aa: CASSFLVTVSSGTDTQYF
CDR3nt: TGTGCCAGCAGCTTTCTTGTGACTGTGAGTAGCGGCACAGATACGCAGTATTTT

v_gene: TRBV27
d_gene: TRBD1
abundance: NA
j_gene: TRBJ1-5
CDR3aa: CASSVGQGPNQPQHF
CDR3nt: TGTGCCAGCAGTGTCGGACAGGGACCCAATCAGCCCCAGCATTTT

v_gene: TRBV9
d_gene: NA
abundance: NA
j_gene: TRBJ2-7
CDR3aa: CASSVAGGREQYF
CDR3nt: TGTGCCAGCAGCGTAGCAGGAGGGAGGGAGCAGTACTTC

v_gene: TRBV11-3
d_gene: NA
abundance: NA
j_gene: TRBJ2-3
CDR3aa: CASSPGGTEGTDTQYF
CDR3nt: TGTGCCAGCAGCCCAGGGGGGACTGAAGGCACAGATACGCAGTATTTT

v_gene: TRBV11-3
d_gene: NA
abundance: NA
j_gene: TRBJ2-3
CDR3aa: CASSLVADTQYF
CDR3nt: TGTGCCAGCAGCTTAGTGGCCGATACGCAGTATTTT

v_gene: TRBV7-6
d_gene: TRBD1
abundance: once
j_gene: TRBJ1-4
CDR3aa: CASSKTGGRGTNEKLFF
CDR3nt: TGTGCCAGCAGCAAGACAGGGGGCCGGGGGACTAATGAAAAACTGTTTTTT

v_gene: TRBV30
d_gene: NA
abundance: NA
j_gene: TRBJ1-1
CDR3aa: CAWSPGGGNTEAFF
CDR3nt: TGTGCCTGGAGTCCCGGGGGGGGGAACACTGAAGCTTTCTTT

v_gene: TRBV4-3
d_gene: NA
abundance: NA
j_gene: TRBJ2-1
CDR3aa: CASSQGLLNEQFF
CDR3nt: TGCGCCAGCAGCCAAGGGCTCCTCAATGAGCAGTTCTTC

v_gene: TRBV5-4
d_gene: TRBD1
abundance: NA
j_gene: TRBJ2-2
CDR3aa: CASSLAGGNTGELFF
CDR3nt: TGTGCCAGCAGCCTGGCAGGGGGGAACACCGGGGAGCTGTTTTTT

v_gene: TRBV30
d_gene: NA
abundance: NA
j_gene: TRBJ1-3
CDR3aa: CAWSAVVDTIYF
CDR3nt: TGTGCCTGGAGTGCAGTGGTGGACACCATATATTTT

v_gene: TRBV9
d_gene: NA
abundance: NA
j_gene: TRBJ2-1
CDR3aa: CASSVGGRTTSNEQFF
CDR3nt: TGTGCCAGCAGCGTAGGAGGGAGGACGACCTCCAATGAGCAGTTCTTC

v_gene: TRBV19
d_gene: NA
abundance: NA
j_gene: TRBJ2-7
CDR3aa: CASSPPRGEQYF
CDR3nt: TGTGCCAGTAGTCCCCCCCGCGGCGAGCAGTACTTC

v_gene: TRBV6-1
d_gene: NA
abundance: NA
j_gene: TRBJ2-5
CDR3aa: CASSESSETQYF
CDR3nt: TGTGCCAGCAGTGAATCTAGCGAGACCCAGTACTTC

v_gene: TRBV7-2
d_gene: NA
abundance: NA
j_gene: TRBJ2-7
CDR3aa: CASSYKGAYEQYF
CDR3nt: TGTGCCAGCAGCTATAAGGGGGCCTACGAGCAGTACTTC

v_gene: TRBV15
d_gene: TRBD2
abundance: NA
j_gene: TRBJ2-1
CDR3aa: CATSRASGTSYNEQFF
CDR3nt: TGTGCCACCAGCAGGGCTAGCGGGACCTCCTACAATGAGCAGTTCTTC

v_gene: TRBV19
d_gene: NA
abundance: NA
j_gene: TRBJ1-5
CDR3aa: CASSIVTNQPQHF
CDR3nt: TGTGCCAGTAGTATAGTGACAAATCAGCCCCAGCATTTT

v_gene: TRBV14
d_gene: NA
abundance: NA
j_gene: TRBJ2-3
CDR3aa: CASSQDFRASTDTQYF
CDR3nt: TGTGCCAGCAGCCAAGATTTTCGCGCCAGCACAGATACGCAGTATTTT

v_gene: TRBV11-2
d_gene: NA
abundance: NA
j_gene: TRBJ1-1
CDR3aa: CASSFVTGEAFF
CDR3nt: TGTGCCAGCAGCTTTGTGACGGGAGAAGCTTTCTTT

v_gene: TRBV29-1
d_gene: TRBD1
abundance: NA
j_gene: TRBJ2-5
CDR3aa: CSSDRVGETQYF
CDR3nt: TGCAGCTCTGACAGGGTCGGAGAGACCCAGTACTTC

v_gene: TRBV18
d_gene: TRBD2
abundance: NA
j_gene: TRBJ2-1
CDR3aa: CASSPPAGVSYNEQFF
CDR3nt: TGTGCCAGCTCACCACCCGCGGGAGTATCCTACAATGAGCAGTTCTTC

v_gene: TRBV7-2
d_gene: NA
abundance: NA
j_gene: TRBJ2-7
CDR3aa: CASSLAGAGEQYF
CDR3nt: TGTGCCAGCAGCTTAGCGGGGGCAGGGGAGCAGTACTTC

v_gene: TRBV23-1
d_gene: NA
abundance: NA
j_gene: TRBJ1-5
CDR3aa: CASSQSGRPRDQPQHF
CDR3nt: TGCGCCAGCAGTCAATCGGGGAGACCCCGGGATCAGCCCCAGCATTTT

v_gene: TRBV9
d_gene: TRBD2
abundance: NA
j_gene: TRBJ2-2
CDR3aa: CASSVALAGGYGGTGELFF
CDR3nt: TGTGCCAGCAGCGTAGCCCTAGCGGGGGGATACGGGGGCACCGGGGAGCTGTTTTTT